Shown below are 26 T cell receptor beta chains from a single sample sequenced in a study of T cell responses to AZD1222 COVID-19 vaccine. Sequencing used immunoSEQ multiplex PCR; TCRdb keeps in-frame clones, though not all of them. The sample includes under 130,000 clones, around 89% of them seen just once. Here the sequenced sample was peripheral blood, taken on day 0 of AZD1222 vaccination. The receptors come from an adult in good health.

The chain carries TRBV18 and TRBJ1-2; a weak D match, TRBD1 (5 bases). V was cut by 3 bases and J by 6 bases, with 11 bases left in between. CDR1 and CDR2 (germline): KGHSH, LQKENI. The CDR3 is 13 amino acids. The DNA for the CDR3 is TGTGCCAGCTCACCCTCGACAGAGAATGGCTACACCTTC. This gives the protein CASSPSTENGYTF.

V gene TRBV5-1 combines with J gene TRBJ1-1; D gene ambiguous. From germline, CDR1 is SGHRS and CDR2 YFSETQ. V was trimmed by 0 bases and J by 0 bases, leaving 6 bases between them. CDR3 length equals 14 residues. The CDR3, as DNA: TGCGCCAGCAGCTTGGAATCGGTGAACACTGAAGCTTTCTTT. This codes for CASSLESVNTEAFF.

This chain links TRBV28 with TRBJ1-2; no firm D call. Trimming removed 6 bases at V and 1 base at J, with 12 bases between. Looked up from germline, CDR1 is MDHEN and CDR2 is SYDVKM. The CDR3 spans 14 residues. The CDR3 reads CASSPQTSNYGYTF. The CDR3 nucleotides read TGTGCCAGCAGCCCCCAAACAAGTAACTATGGCTACACCTTC.

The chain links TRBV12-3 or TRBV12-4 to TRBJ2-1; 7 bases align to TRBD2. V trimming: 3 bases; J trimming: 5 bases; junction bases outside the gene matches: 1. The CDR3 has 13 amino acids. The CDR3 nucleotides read TGTGCCAGCAGTTTTGCGGGGGACAATGAGCAGTTCTTC. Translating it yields CASSFAGDNEQFF.

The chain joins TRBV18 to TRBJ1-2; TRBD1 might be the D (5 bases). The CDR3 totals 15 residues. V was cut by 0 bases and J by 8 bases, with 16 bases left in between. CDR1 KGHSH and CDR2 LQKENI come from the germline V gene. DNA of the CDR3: TGTGCCAGCTCACCACCGGGGACGGTGGATTACGGCTACACCTTC. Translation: CASSPPGTVDYGYTF.

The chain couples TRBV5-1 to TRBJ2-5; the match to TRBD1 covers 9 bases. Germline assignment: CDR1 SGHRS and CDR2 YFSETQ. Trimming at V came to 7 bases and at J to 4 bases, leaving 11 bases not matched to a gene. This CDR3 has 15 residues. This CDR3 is CASGQQQGAIETQYF. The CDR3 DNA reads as TGCGCCAGCGGGCAGCAACAGGGGGCCATAGAGACCCAGTACTTC.

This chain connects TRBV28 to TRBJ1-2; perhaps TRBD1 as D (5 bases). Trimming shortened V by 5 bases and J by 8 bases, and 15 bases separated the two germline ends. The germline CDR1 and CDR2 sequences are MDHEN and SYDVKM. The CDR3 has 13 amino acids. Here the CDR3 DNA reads TGTGCCAGCAGTGCCGGTGGGGCGGCGGGCTACACCTTC. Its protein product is CASSAGGAAGYTF.

The CDR3 loop reads CASSQEGQNPNYGYTF. The CDR3 nucleotides read TGCGCCAGCAGCCAAGAAGGCCAGAACCCTAACTATGGCTACACCTTC. The chain carries TRBV4-1 and TRBJ1-2, with unresolved D. Germline CDR1 MGHRA, CDR2 YSYEKL. The CDR3 has 16 residues. V lost 0 bases and J lost 0, with 11 bases in between.

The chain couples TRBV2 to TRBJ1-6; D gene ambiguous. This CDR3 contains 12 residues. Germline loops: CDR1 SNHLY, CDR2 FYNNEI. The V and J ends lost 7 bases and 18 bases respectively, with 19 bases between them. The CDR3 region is CASTGMTPRPHF. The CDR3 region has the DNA TGTGCCAGCACCGGAATGACTCCTCGGCCCCACTTT. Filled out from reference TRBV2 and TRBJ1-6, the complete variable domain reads EPEVTQTPSHQVTQMGQEVILRCVPISNHLYFYWYRQILGQKVEFLVSFYNNEISEKSEIFDDQFSVERPDGSNFTLKIRSTKLEDSAMYFCASTGMTPRPHFGNGTRLTVT.

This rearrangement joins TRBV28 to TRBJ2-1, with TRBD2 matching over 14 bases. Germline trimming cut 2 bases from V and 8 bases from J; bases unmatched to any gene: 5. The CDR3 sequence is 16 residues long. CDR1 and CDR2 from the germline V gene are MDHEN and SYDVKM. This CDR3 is CASSLDGTSGSYEQFF. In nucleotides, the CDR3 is TGTGCCAGCAGTTTAGATGGGACTAGCGGGAGCTATGAGCAGTTCTTC. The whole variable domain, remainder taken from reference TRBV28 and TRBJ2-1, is DVKVTQSSRYLVKRTGEKVFLECVQDMDHENMFWYRQDPGLGLRLIYFSYDVKMKEKGDIPEGYSVSREKKERFSLILESASTNQTSMYLCASSLDGTSGSYEQFFGPGTRLTVL.

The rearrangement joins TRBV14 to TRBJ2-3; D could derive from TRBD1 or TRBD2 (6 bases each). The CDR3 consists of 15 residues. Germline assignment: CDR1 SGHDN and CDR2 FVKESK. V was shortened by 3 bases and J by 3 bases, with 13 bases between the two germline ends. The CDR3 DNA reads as TGTGCCAGCAGCCACTGGGGGGCCGGGACAGATACGCAGTATTTT. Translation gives CASSHWGAGTDTQYF.

CDR3 amino acids: CASSWRTGELFF. Written as DNA, the CDR3 is TGTGCCAGTAGTTGGCGGACCGGGGAGCTGTTTTTT. This chain joins TRBV19 and TRBJ2-2, with D uncertain. The germline CDR1 and CDR2 sequences are LNHDA and SQIVND (reference sequence). V lost 5 bases to trimming and J lost 5 bases, with 6 bases between them. This CDR3 has 12 amino acids.

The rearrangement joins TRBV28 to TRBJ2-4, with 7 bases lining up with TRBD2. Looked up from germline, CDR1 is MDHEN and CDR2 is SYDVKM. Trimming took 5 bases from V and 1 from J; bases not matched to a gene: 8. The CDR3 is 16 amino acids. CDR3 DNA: TGTGCCAGCAGTCCCCTAGCGGAGGAGGCCAAAAACATTCAGTACTTC. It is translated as CASSPLAEEAKNIQYF.

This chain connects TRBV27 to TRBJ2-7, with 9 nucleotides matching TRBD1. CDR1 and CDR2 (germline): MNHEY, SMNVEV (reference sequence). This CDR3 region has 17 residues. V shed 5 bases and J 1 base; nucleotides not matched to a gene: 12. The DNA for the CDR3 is TGTGCCAGCAGTCCGGGGACAGGGACCCACCAGTCCTACGAGCAGTACTTC. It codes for CASSPGTGTHQSYEQYF.

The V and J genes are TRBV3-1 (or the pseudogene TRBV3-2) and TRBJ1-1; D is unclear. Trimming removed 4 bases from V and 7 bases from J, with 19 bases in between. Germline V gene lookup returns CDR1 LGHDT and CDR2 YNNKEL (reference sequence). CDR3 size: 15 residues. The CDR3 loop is CASSLSSQRSDEAFF. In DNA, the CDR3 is TGTGCCAGCAGCCTCTCCAGCCAAAGGAGCGATGAAGCTTTCTTT.

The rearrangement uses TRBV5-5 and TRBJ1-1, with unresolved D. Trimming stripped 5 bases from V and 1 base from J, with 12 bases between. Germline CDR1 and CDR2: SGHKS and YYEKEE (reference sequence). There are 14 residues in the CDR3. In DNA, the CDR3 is TGTGCCAGCAGTTGGGCGCAGCAGAACACTGAAGCTTTCTTT. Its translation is CASSWAQQNTEAFF.

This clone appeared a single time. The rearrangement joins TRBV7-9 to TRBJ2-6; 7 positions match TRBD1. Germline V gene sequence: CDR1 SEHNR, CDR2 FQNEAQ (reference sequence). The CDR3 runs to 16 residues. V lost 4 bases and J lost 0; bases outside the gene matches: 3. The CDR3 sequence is CASSSDRVSGANVLTF. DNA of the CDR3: TGTGCCAGCAGCTCCGACAGGGTCTCTGGGGCCAACGTCCTGACTTTC.

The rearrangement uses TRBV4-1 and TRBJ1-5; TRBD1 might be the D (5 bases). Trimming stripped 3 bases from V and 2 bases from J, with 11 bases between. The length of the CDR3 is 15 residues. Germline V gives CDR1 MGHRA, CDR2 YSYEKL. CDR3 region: CASSQQGGGNQPQHF. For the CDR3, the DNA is TGCGCCAGCAGCCAGCAGGGAGGTGGCAATCAGCCCCAGCATTTT.

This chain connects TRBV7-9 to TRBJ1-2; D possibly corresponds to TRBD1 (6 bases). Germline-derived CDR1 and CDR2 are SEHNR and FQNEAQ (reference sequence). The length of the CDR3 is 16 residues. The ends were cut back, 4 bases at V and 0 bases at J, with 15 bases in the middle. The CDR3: CASSSNDRTANYGYTF. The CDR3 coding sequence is TGTGCCAGCAGCTCCAACGATAGGACAGCTAACTATGGCTACACCTTC. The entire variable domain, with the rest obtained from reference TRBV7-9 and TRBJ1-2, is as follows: DTGVSQNPRHKITKRGQNVTFRCDPISEHNRLYWYRQTLGQGPEFLTYFQNEAQLEKSRLLSDRFSAERPKGSFSTLEIQRTEQGDSAMYLCASSSNDRTANYGYTFGSGTRLTVV.

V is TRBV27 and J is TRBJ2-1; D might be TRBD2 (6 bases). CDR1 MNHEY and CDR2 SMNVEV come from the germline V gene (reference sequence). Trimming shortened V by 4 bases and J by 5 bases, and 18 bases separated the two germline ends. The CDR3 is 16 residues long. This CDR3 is CASSSPSANSHNEQFF. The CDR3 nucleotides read TGTGCCAGCAGTTCCCCTAGCGCCAACTCACACAATGAGCAGTTCTTC.

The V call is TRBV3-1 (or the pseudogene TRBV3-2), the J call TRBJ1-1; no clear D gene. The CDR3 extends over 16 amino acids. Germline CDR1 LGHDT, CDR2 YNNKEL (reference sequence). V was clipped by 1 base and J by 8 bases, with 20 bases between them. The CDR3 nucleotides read TGTGCCAGCAGCCAAGCCCCGGGTGGAGGCCTTTCCGAAGCTTTCTTT. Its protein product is CASSQAPGGGLSEAFF.

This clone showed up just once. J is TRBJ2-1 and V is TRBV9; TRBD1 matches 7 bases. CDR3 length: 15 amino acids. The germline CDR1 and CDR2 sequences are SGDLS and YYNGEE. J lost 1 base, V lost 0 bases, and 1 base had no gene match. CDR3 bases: TGTGCCAGCAGCGTAGACAGGGGTTCCTACAATGAGCAGTTCTTC. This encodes CASSVDRGSYNEQFF.

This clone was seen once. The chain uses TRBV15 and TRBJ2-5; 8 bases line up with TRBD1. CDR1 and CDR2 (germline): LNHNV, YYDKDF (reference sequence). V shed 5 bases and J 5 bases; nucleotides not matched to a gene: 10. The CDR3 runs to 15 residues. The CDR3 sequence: CATSGFGQGGETQYF. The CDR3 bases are TGTGCCACCAGCGGATTTGGACAGGGAGGCGAGACCCAGTACTTC. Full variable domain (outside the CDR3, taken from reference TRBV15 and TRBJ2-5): DAMVIQNPRYQVTQFGKPVTLSCSQTLNHNVMYWYQQKSSQAPKLLFHYYDKDFNNEADTPDNFQSRRPNTSFCFLDIRSPGLGDTAMYLCATSGFGQGGETQYFGPGTRLLVL.

CDR3 DNA: TGTGCCAGCTCACCACCGTCTAGTGGACCCTACAATGAGCAGTTCTTC. Encoded protein: CASSPPSSGPYNEQFF. This chain links TRBV18 with TRBJ2-1, with D uncertain. Germline assignment: CDR1 KGHSH and CDR2 LQKENI. The CDR3 is 16 residues long. With 0 bases removed from V and 2 bases from J, the gap between germline ends came to 11 bases.

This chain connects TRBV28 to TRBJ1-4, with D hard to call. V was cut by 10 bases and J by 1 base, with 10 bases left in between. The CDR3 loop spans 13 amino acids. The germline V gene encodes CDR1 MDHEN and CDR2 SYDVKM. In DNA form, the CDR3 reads TGTGCCATCCGGGGAGGAACTAATGAAAAACTGTTTTTT. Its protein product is CAIRGGTNEKLFF.

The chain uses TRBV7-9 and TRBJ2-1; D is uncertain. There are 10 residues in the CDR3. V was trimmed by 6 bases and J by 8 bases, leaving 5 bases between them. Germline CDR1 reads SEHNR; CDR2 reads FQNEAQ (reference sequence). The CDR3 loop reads CASSGDEQFF. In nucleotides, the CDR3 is TGTGCCAGCAGTGGTGATGAGCAGTTCTTC. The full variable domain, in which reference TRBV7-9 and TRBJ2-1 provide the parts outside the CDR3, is DTGVSQNPRHKITKRGQNVTFRCDPISEHNRLYWYRQTLGQGPEFLTYFQNEAQLEKSRLLSDRFSAERPKGSFSTLEIQRTEQGDSAMYLCASSGDEQFFGPGTRLTVL.